This is a list of T cell receptor beta chains from one sample in a study of glioma-infiltrating T cells. From the multiplex PCR reads, TCRdb called clonotypes with MiXCR, one entry per CDR3 protein. The table includes 300,000 to 400,000 distinct CDR3 sequences, roughly two fifths detected once. The specimen sequenced was glioma tissue, nonneoplastic brain tissue, or PBMCs (not recorded which). These receptors originate from a human donor with low-grade glioma or glioblastoma, undergoing nonglioma brain surgery, or in good health (not recorded which). CDR3s include the opening cysteine and the closing phenylalanine or tryptophan. Some rows mark clone size as missing; the rest say once, few, many or name a class of expanded clone.

V	J	size	CDR3
TRBV7-2	TRBJ2-1	many	CASTYPGLDQFF
TRBV5-5	TRBJ2-1	few	CASSLLRESASGQFF
TRBV20-1	TRBJ1-1	many	CSARDLDRNTEAFF
TRBV19	TRBJ1-1	few	CASRNRLMNTEAFF
TRBV29-1	TRBJ2-1	NA	CSVVTDSPWNEQFF
TRBV4-2	TRBJ2-1	few	CASSQDLVWSQRFF
TRBV4-3	TRBJ2-7	NA	CASSQDWRFSYEQYF
TRBV27	TRBJ2-1	many	CASSLLGANEQFF
TRBV7-9	TRBJ1-2	NA	CASSSDRDGYTF
TRBV3-1	TRBJ2-7	NA	CASSQGPAVTYEQYF
TRBV28	TRBJ2-1	NA	CASSQIEGGLYNEQFF
TRBV2	TRBJ2-3	few	CASSEGIAHTQYF
TRBV20-1	TRBJ1-2	many	CSALSNYGYTF
TRBV28	TRBJ2-7	few	CASSLSLAGATEQYF
TRBV27	TRBJ2-7	many	CASSISAGTSGAWEQYF
TRBV20-1	TRBJ1-2	NA	CSARDRRHLYGYTF
TRBV6-1	TRBJ1-5	NA	CASSLFDPGIISKRQHF
TRBV4-3	TRBJ2-1	NA	CASSQLAGTVYNEQFF
TRBV20-1	TRBJ2-3	NA	CSASVGDRSTDTQYF
TRBV28	TRBJ1-2	few	CASSLQPDGRWGYTF
TRBV6-1	TRBJ2-7	few	CASSFAGRIYEQYF
TRBV7-2	TRBJ2-7	few	CASSSSGTFSYEQYF
TRBV4-2	TRBJ2-3	NA	CASSQEIQDMGDTQYF
TRBV15	TRBJ2-1	NA	CATSRGRTRRSYNEQFF
TRBV6-6	TRBJ2-7	few	CASSYAGTGGYEQYF
TRBV12-3/TRBV12-4	TRBJ2-7	NA	CASSFFAGPASYEQYF
TRBV3-1	TRBJ2-7	few	CASSQAGGYEQYF